Reported below is one T cell receptor beta chain. What it recognizes is unknown. This specimen comes from a study of shared clonotypes between healthy human individuals. Whole-study findings and limits: When compared with the clonotypes that were shared by all four sorted-subset donors, the non-shared clonotypes turned out to have lower generation probabilities.

Only in-frame clones appear in the TCRdb table, and some are missing; sequencing was by immunoSEQ multiplex PCR. Of 2 million to 2.5 million clones listed, approximately 96% are singletons. This CDR3 is built from 14 residues. Germline assignment: CDR1 ENHRY and CDR2 SYGVKD. Trimming pared 2 bases from V and 5 bases from J, leaving 12 bases between. Sequencing input: naive CD4+ T cells sorted from blood. The subset is: CD45RA+ positively selected. The rearrangement uses TRBV10-3 and TRBJ1-1; D is undetermined. The sequence was obtained from a man between 18 and 35 years old in good health. CDR3 nucleotide sequence: TGTGCCATCAGTGAGCCCGGGGATTTGACTGAAGCTTTCTTT. Amino acids: CAISEPGDLTEAFF.